Reported below is one T cell receptor (beta chain). The data stem from a study of blood T cells in healthy people across ages. Primed by a sample-barcoded 5' primer and a J-beta primer mix, a second PCR proceeded for roughly 7 to 11 cycles. Each CDR3 protein is one row after TCRdb ran MiXCR on the 5' RACE reads. Here the sample spans under 2,000,000 distinct CDR3 sequences, just under 50% being singletons. Germline-derived CDR1 and CDR2 are SGHRS and YFSETQ. CDR3 size: 13 residues. Total RNA amounts of at least 6 micrograms were extracted per sample. The chain is built from TRBV5-1 and TRBJ2-7; D ambiguous. The DNA end favors TRBJ2-5, so the J call may be wrong. The sequenced sample consisted of blood. The origin of this receptor is a woman aged 35 to 49 in good health. The CDR3 nucleotides read TGCGCCAGCAGGGAACGATGGGTAGAGACCCAGTACTTC. Translation gives CASRERWVETQYF.